Shown below are 30 T cell receptor beta chains from a single sample sequenced in a study of blood T cell repertoires in COVID-19. Clones were sequenced by immunoSEQ multiplex PCR, and TCRdb holds only the in-frame ones, with some missing. The table lists fewer than 300,000 clones, 81% of them singletons. Material: peripheral blood. Receptors were obtained from an older woman with active or convalescent COVID-19.

The chain employs TRBV7-3 and TRBJ2-1; tentatively, D is TRBD2 (5 bases). V was cut by 1 base and J by 9 bases, with 7 bases left in between. Germline V gives CDR1 SGHTA, CDR2 FQGTGA. The CDR3 contains 12 residues. The CDR3: CASSLSGSEQFF. DNA of the CDR3: TGTGCCAGCAGCTTAAGTGGGAGTGAGCAGTTCTTC. The full variable domain, in which reference TRBV7-3 and TRBJ2-1 provide the parts outside the CDR3, is GAGVSQTPSNKVTEKGKYVELRCDPISGHTALYWYRQSLGQGPEFLIYFQGTGAADDSGLPNDRFFAVRPEGSVSTLKIQRTERGDSAVYLCASSLSGSEQFFGPGTRLTVL.

V and J are TRBV29-1 and TRBJ2-3, with D perhaps TRBD2 (6 bases). The CDR3 covers 14 residues. V dropped 4 bases and J dropped 2 bases, with 13 bases sitting between them. Germline assignment: CDR1 SQVTM and CDR2 ANQGSEA. This CDR3 is CSVAPAGTTDTQYF. CDR3 nucleotide sequence: TGCAGCGTTGCCCCCGCGGGGACCACAGATACGCAGTATTTT.

The chain carries TRBV18 and TRBJ2-1, with 11 bases fitting TRBD2. The CDR3 totals 15 residues. Germline V gene lookup returns CDR1 KGHSH and CDR2 LQKENI. After removal of 5 bases from V and 3 bases from J, the junction contained 3 bases not matched to a gene. This chain's CDR3 is CASSISGGDYNEQFF. CDR3 nucleotides: TGTGCCAGCTCAATTAGCGGGGGGGACTACAATGAGCAGTTCTTC.

This sequence joins TRBV19 and TRBJ1-1, with a weak D call TRBD1 (5 bases). Deletions cut 1 base from V and 3 bases from J, with 12 bases between. The germline V gene encodes CDR1 LNHDA and CDR2 SQIVND (reference sequence). The CDR3 runs to 15 residues. The chain's CDR3 is CASSIGRGWDTEAFF. The CDR3 DNA reads TGTGCCAGTAGTATAGGGAGGGGTTGGGACACTGAAGCTTTCTTT.

The chain recombines TRBV18 with TRBJ1-4; D not certain. Germline V lookup: CDR1 KGHSH, CDR2 LQKENI. This CDR3 comprises 13 residues. Trimming stripped 6 bases from V and 4 bases from J, with 9 bases between. This chain's CDR3 is CASSPGINEKLFF. In DNA form, the CDR3 reads TGTGCCAGCTCTCCCGGGATTAATGAAAAACTGTTTTTT.

The chain links TRBV6-5 to TRBJ2-7, with 9 bases lining up with TRBD1. Germline V gene data show CDR1 as MNHEY and CDR2 as SVGAGI. V was pared by 8 bases and J by 5 bases, with 13 bases of the junction left unmatched. This CDR3 comprises 15 residues. The chain's CDR3 is CASSDTGGAGDEQYF. In nucleotides, the CDR3 is TGTGCCAGCTCGGATACAGGGGGCGCCGGGGACGAGCAGTACTTC.

The genes are TRBV6-6 and TRBJ2-3; 7 nucleotides line up with TRBD1. Trimming at V came to 6 bases and at J to 2 bases, leaving 5 bases not matched to a gene. CDR1 and CDR2 (germline): MNHNY, SVGAGI (reference sequence). The CDR3 runs 14 residues. The CDR3 spells CASRRGTDTDTQYF. The CDR3 DNA is TGTGCCAGCAGACGTGGGACAGACACAGATACGCAGTATTTT.

This chain joins TRBV7-2 and TRBJ1-5; no reliable D call. This CDR3 comprises 13 residues. The V end lost 1 base, the J end lost 9 bases, and 10 bases lay between the germline ends. The V gene's germline CDR1 is SGHTA and CDR2 FQGNSA. In DNA form, the CDR3 reads TGTGCCAGCAGCTTAGGAGGCGTGGGGCCCCAGCATTTT. It is translated as CASSLGGVGPQHF.

This chain connects TRBV6-5 to TRBJ2-3; TRBD1 is a possible D gene (6 bases). Germline values: CDR1 MNHEY, CDR2 SVGAGI. V was shortened by 10 bases and J by 0 bases, with 11 bases between the two germline ends. This CDR3 comprises 13 residues. Here the CDR3 reads CAIRQDSTDTQYF. Here the CDR3 DNA reads TGTGCCATCCGACAGGATAGCACAGATACGCAGTATTTT.

With regard to this clone: The germline gene is not matched at one end of the junction; a read error may be the cause. The V call is TRBV6-5, the J call TRBJ1-2; 7 bases fit TRBD1. CDR3 length: 13 amino acids. CDR1 is MNHEY, CDR2 SVGAGI, per germline. The chain's CDR3 is CASSYSAPGQIFF. CDR3 bases: TGTGCCAGCAGTTACTCGGCCCCGGGACAGATATTCTTC.

Turning to this clone: Relative to the germline gene, one junction end is altered; a read error may explain this. The chain is built from TRBV4-2 and TRBJ2-7, with D possibly TRBD2 on 5 matching bases. Germline V lookup: CDR1 LGHNA, CDR2 YNFKEQ. This CDR3 contains 15 residues. CDR3 protein: CASSPPGADSHEQYF. Here the CDR3 DNA reads TGTGCCAGCAGCCCCCCTGGCGCGGACTCCCACGAGCAGTACTTC.

V is TRBV3-1 (or the pseudogene TRBV3-2) and J is TRBJ2-7, with 14 bases identical to TRBD2. The CDR3 spans 17 residues. Germline lookup yields CDR1 LGHDT and CDR2 YNNKEL (reference sequence). With V trimmed by 3 bases and J by 2 bases, 6 bases remained unmatched. CDR3 DNA sequence: TGTGCCAGCAGCCACTCCGGACTAGCGGGGGGAGCCTACGAGCAGTACTTC. It encodes CASSHSGLAGGAYEQYF.

This clone was seen a single time. The chain recombines TRBV7-2 with TRBJ2-5, with D perhaps TRBD1 (6 bases). V lost 5 bases to trimming and J lost 4 bases, with 17 bases between them. Germline lookup yields CDR1 SGHTA and CDR2 FQGNSA. The CDR3 covers 15 residues. This CDR3 is CASSPQQGIGETQYF. The CDR3 DNA is TGTGCCAGCAGCCCCCAACAGGGAATTGGAGAGACCCAGTACTTC. Variable domain in full (rest from reference TRBV7-2 and TRBJ2-5): GAGVSQSPSNKVTEKGKDVELRCDPISGHTALYWYRQSLGQGLEFLIYFQGNSAPDKSGLPSDRFSAERTGGSVSTLTIQRTQQEDSAVYLCASSPQQGIGETQYFGPGTRLLVL.

This chain connects TRBV4-2 to TRBJ1-2; D perhaps matches TRBD1 (6 bases). V was shortened by 3 bases and J by 4 bases, with 15 bases between the two germline ends. Germline CDR1 and CDR2: LGHNA and YNFKEQ. The CDR3 has 15 residues. The CDR3 region has the DNA TGTGCCAGCAGCCAGTACAGGGTTAATCCCTATGGCTACACCTTC. This sequence encodes CASSQYRVNPYGYTF.

The chain has TRBV12-3 or TRBV12-4 and TRBJ2-3; possible D gene TRBD2, 6 bases. This CDR3 is 13 amino acids long. V shed 7 bases and J shed 4 bases, with 12 bases lying between them. CDR3 nucleotide sequence: TGTGCCAGCAACCGGGACTTCCCAGATACGCAGTATTTT. This translates into CASNRDFPDTQYF.

The CDR3: CASSYGGGAYEQYF. The CDR3 bases are TGTGCCAGCAGTTATGGCGGGGGGGCGTACGAGCAGTACTTC. This chain joins TRBV6-5 and TRBJ2-7; 9 bases agree with TRBD2. This CDR3 is 14 amino acids long. V lost 3 bases to trimming and J lost 4 bases; unmatched junction nucleotides: 4. The V gene's germline CDR1 is MNHEY and CDR2 SVGAGI.

This clone was counted a few times. This chain uses TRBV10-3 with TRBJ2-1, with 9 nucleotides matching TRBD1. CDR1 and CDR2 from the germline V gene are ENHRY and SYGVKD. V lost 0 bases and J lost 2; bases outside the gene matches: 8. CDR3 length: 18 amino acids. The CDR3 nucleotides are TGTGCCATCAGTGAGTCAACAAGGACAGGGGATCCCTACAATGAGCAGTTCTTC. It translates to CAISESTRTGDPYNEQFF.

This rearrangement joins TRBV7-2 to TRBJ2-7; 12 bases match TRBD1. This CDR3 is 18 amino acids long. Germline trimming cut 3 bases from V and 6 bases from J; bases unmatched to any gene: 15. From germline, CDR1 is SGHTA and CDR2 FQGNSA. The CDR3 region has the DNA TGTGCCAGCAGCTTGTTTCCCCACACCGGGACAGGGGGCTTCGAGCAGTACTTC. It translates to CASSLFPHTGTGGFEQYF. Full variable domain (remainder filled in from reference TRBV7-2 and TRBJ2-7): GAGVSQSPSNKVTEKGKDVELRCDPISGHTALYWYRQSLGQGLEFLIYFQGNSAPDKSGLPSDRFSAERTGGSVSTLTIQRTQQEDSAVYLCASSLFPHTGTGGFEQYFGPGTRLTVT.

This chain joins TRBV9 and TRBJ1-2, with D unclear. Germline V gene sequence: CDR1 SGDLS, CDR2 YYNGEE. V gave up 0 bases and J gave up 0 bases, with 9 bases separating them. The CDR3 sequence is 15 residues long. For the CDR3, the DNA is TGTGCCAGCAGCGTAGGCGCGGTATCTAACTATGGCTACACCTTC. Protein: CASSVGAVSNYGYTF.

The chain carries TRBV30 and TRBJ2-1, with a possible D match to TRBD1 (5 bases). The CDR3 sequence is 14 residues long. The germline gives CDR1 GTSNPN, CDR2 SVGIG (reference sequence). Trimming removed 0 bases at V and 4 bases at J, with 10 bases between. In DNA, the CDR3 is TGTGCCTGGAGTGTACTGGACACGTACAATGAGCAGTTCTTC. Translation gives CAWSVLDTYNEQFF. Using reference TRBV30 and TRBJ2-1 for the parts outside the CDR3, the full variable domain is SQTIHQWPATLVQPVGSPLSLECTVEGTSNPNLYWYRQAAGRGLQLLFYSVGIGQISSEVPQNLSASRPQDRQFILSSKKLLLSDSGFYLCAWSVLDTYNEQFFGPGTRLTVL.

This sequence joins TRBV4-1 and TRBJ2-7; 8 bases fit TRBD1. CDR1 MGHRA and CDR2 YSYEKL come from the germline V gene. The CDR3 totals 15 residues. V shed 3 bases and J 0 bases; nucleotides not matched to a gene: 4. The CDR3 here is CASSQPGQDSYEQYF. CDR3 coding DNA: TGCGCCAGCAGCCAGCCGGGACAGGACTCCTACGAGCAGTACTTC.

CDR3 in amino acids: CSVGTDYEQYF. The CDR3 DNA reads TGCAGCGTTGGGACAGACTACGAGCAGTACTTC. The chain links TRBV29-1 to TRBJ2-7, with a tentative D call TRBD1 (6 bases). The CDR3 sequence is 11 residues long. Trimming pared 4 bases from V and 3 bases from J, leaving 7 bases between. Germline V lookup: CDR1 SQVTM, CDR2 ANQGSEA.

The V gene is TRBV5-1, the J gene TRBJ1-3; unclear D gene. Per the germline V gene, CDR1 is SGHRS and CDR2 is YFSETQ. CDR3 length equals 16 residues. Trimming left V 1 base short and J 8 bases short, with 19 bases between. The CDR3 here is CASSLIPRGDRDTIYF. The DNA of the CDR3 is TGCGCCAGCAGCTTGATCCCCCGGGGAGACCGGGACACCATATATTTT.

This chain links TRBV2 with TRBJ2-3; 7 positions match TRBD2. Germline-derived CDR1 and CDR2 are SNHLY and FYNNEI. V lost 6 bases, J lost 2 bases, and 14 bases stayed unmatched. The CDR3 is 17 amino acids. The CDR3 DNA reads TGTGCCAGCAGGCATCGGTTGACTAGCCTCTCCACAGATACGCAGTATTTT. Translating it yields CASRHRLTSLSTDTQYF.

The V gene is TRBV6-5, the J gene TRBJ1-5; TRBD1 might be the D (5 bases). CDR1 and CDR2 (germline): MNHEY, SVGAGI. This CDR3 comprises 15 residues. V was cut by 6 bases and J by 2 bases, with 14 bases left in between. The DNA of the CDR3 is TGTGCCAGCAGCCCAGGGTTTATGGGCAATCAGCCCCAGCATTTT. Protein product: CASSPGFMGNQPQHF.

The CDR3 DNA reads TGTGCCAGCAGGCCCCGGGGGTACGAGCAGTACTTC. Translated: CASRPRGYEQYF. This chain connects TRBV6-5 to TRBJ2-7, with a tentative D call TRBD2 (6 bases). Trimming took off 6 bases at V and 4 bases at J, with 10 bases between the two ends. CDR1 is MNHEY, CDR2 SVGAGI, per germline. CDR3 length: 12 amino acids.

This clone was recorded once. The genes are TRBV7-9 and TRBJ1-4; TRBD1 is a possible D gene (5 bases). The germline V gene has CDR1 SEHNR and CDR2 FQNEAQ (reference sequence). The CDR3 extends over 13 amino acids. The germline V and J ends were trimmed by 5 bases and 5 bases, with 9 bases remaining between them. CDR3 nucleotides: TGTGCCAGCAGCCCCGACAGAAATGAAAAACTGTTTTTT. Its translation: CASSPDRNEKLFF.

CDR3 region: CASSIVGQLYGYTF. The DNA of the CDR3 is TGTGCCAGTAGTATTGTTGGGCAGCTCTATGGCTACACCTTC. The chain uses TRBV19 and TRBJ1-2, with D hard to call. Germline V lookup: CDR1 LNHDA, CDR2 SQIVND (reference sequence). V was trimmed by 3 bases and J by 4 bases, leaving 12 bases between them. The CDR3 is 14 amino acids.

The chain carries TRBV27 and TRBJ1-1; no clear D. The CDR3 totals 14 residues. Germline CDR1 reads MNHEY; CDR2 reads SMNVEV (reference sequence). V was shortened by 6 bases and J by 3 bases, with 14 bases between the two germline ends. The CDR3 DNA sequence: TGTGCCAGCAGCCAATCCTGGGAGGACACTGAAGCTTTCTTT. This translates into CASSQSWEDTEAFF.

The DNA of the CDR3 is TGTGCCAGCAGTGACGGGGAGCAGCCGGCCGGGGAGCTGTTTTTT. Its translation: CASSDGEQPAGELFF. The chain employs TRBV9 and TRBJ2-2; D is perhaps TRBD2 (5 bases). Germline V gene data show CDR1 as SGDLS and CDR2 as YYNGEE. This CDR3 has 15 residues. V was cut by 5 bases and J by 6 bases, with 17 bases left in between.